A selection of T cell receptor beta chains follows, all from one sample in a study of CD8 T cells in ankylosing spondylitis. Via MiXCR, TCRdb re-called the 5' RACE reads, giving one row per CDR3 protein. The table includes around 770,000 distinct CDR3 sequences, over 9.5% detected once. What was sequenced was blood, either unsorted or a sorted T cell fraction (not recorded which). These receptors were obtained from a male donor with ankylosing spondylitis. Both conserved end residues are part of each CDR3. The D gene is left open where the match is weak. Clone size is shown for a subset of rows, as once, few, many or a class of expanded clone.

CDR3aa,CDR3nt,len,abundance,j_gene,v_gene,d_gene
CASSLVSSGSGETDTQYF,TGTGCCAGCAGCTTAGTTTCTAGCGGGAGTGGGGAGACAGATACGCAGTATTTT,18,once,TRBJ2-3,TRBV11-2,TRBD2
CASSPQVVGMYEQYF,TGTGCCAGCAGCCCCCAAGTAGTGGGGATGTACGAGCAGTACTTC,15,NA,TRBJ2-7,TRBV4-2,NA
CSARDRKQTQYF,TGCAGTGCTAGAGATAGAAAGCAGACCCAGTACTTC,12,many,TRBJ2-5,TRBV20-1,NA
CASRVRDLREQYF,TGTGCCAGCAGAGTGAGGGATTTACGCGAGCAGTACTTC,13,many,TRBJ2-7,TRBV6-2/TRBV6-3,NA
CASSYKGRDWQPQHF,TGTGCCAGCAGTTACAAGGGGAGGGATTGGCAGCCCCAGCATTTT,15,NA,TRBJ1-5,TRBV6-2/TRBV6-3,NA
CSAREPGRSYNEQFF,TGCAGTGCTAGAGAACCTGGGCGCTCCTACAATGAGCAGTTCTTC,15,NA,TRBJ2-1,TRBV20-1,NA
CASRPTGQGSYEQYF,TGTGCCAGCAGGCCTACGGGACAGGGGAGCTACGAGCAGTACTTC,15,few,TRBJ2-7,TRBV6-2/TRBV6-3,TRBD1
CASSSDGTDTQYF,TGCGCCAGCAGTTCAGACGGGACAGATACGCAGTATTTT,13,many,TRBJ2-3,TRBV4-3,NA
CSAGREGTLEQYF,TGCAGTGCTGGGCGGGAGGGGACTTTAGAGCAGTACTTC,13,few,TRBJ2-7,TRBV20-1,TRBD2
CSARDQRRHRVYEQYF,TGCAGTGCTAGAGACCAGCGCAGGCATCGGGTTTACGAGCAGTACTTC,16,many,TRBJ2-7,TRBV20-1,NA
CASSPSGASYNEQFF,TGTGCCAGCAGCCCTAGCGGCGCCTCCTACAATGAGCAGTTCTTC,15,NA,TRBJ2-1,TRBV12-3/TRBV12-4,TRBD2
CASSFSQNTIYF,TGTGCCAGCAGTTTCTCCCAAAACACCATATATTTT,12,NA,TRBJ1-3,TRBV12-3/TRBV12-4,NA
CASSLGLVTSGRGEQFF,TGTGCCAGCAGCTTAGGCCTTGTGACTAGCGGGAGAGGAGAGCAGTTCTTC,17,few,TRBJ2-1,TRBV7-8,TRBD2
CASARLAGFEVSYNEQFF,TGTGCCAGCGCTCGGCTAGCGGGGTTCGAAGTTTCCTACAATGAGCAGTTCTTC,18,NA,TRBJ2-1,TRBV6-1,TRBD2
CASTPGDSYEQYF,TGTGCCAGCACCCCCGGGGACTCCTACGAGCAGTACTTC,13,NA,TRBJ2-7,TRBV6-1,NA
CASSYSGGGYQPQHF,TGTGCCAGCAGTTACTCAGGGGGGGGGTATCAGCCCCAGCATTTT,15,NA,TRBJ1-5,TRBV6-5,NA
CASIRGQGDEQFF,TGTGCCAGCATCCGAGGCCAGGGCGATGAGCAGTTCTTC,13,few,TRBJ2-1,TRBV5-6,NA
CATSRDRANTEAFF,TGTGCCACCAGCAGGGACAGGGCAAACACTGAAGCTTTCTTT,14,few,TRBJ1-1,TRBV15,TRBD1
CSASLLASGRVTDTQYF,TGCAGTGCTAGTTTGCTTGCTAGCGGGCGGGTCACAGATACGCAGTATTTT,17,once,TRBJ2-3,TRBV20-1,TRBD2
CSVEDNKGLVNNEQFF,TGCAGCGTTGAAGATAATAAGGGGTTGGTGAACAATGAGCAGTTCTTC,16,many,TRBJ2-1,TRBV29-1,NA
CASSLEGQGQQYF,TGTGCTAGCAGCTTAGAAGGGCAGGGCCAGCAGTACTTC,13,few,TRBJ2-7,TRBV7-7,NA
CASSLAGSYSYEQYF,TGCGCCAGCAGCTTGGCCGGGTCCTACTCCTACGAGCAGTACTTC,15,many,TRBJ2-7,TRBV5-1,NA
CASSHPTSDKNIQYF,TGTGCCAGCAGCCACCCGACTAGCGACAAAAACATTCAGTACTTC,15,NA,TRBJ2-4,TRBV4-2,TRBD2
CATSVNGQTDTQYF,TGTGCCACCAGTGTGAACGGGCAGACAGATACGCAGTATTTT,14,NA,TRBJ2-3,TRBV24-1,NA
CSARDPTGGGNEQFF,TGCAGTGCTAGAGATCCGACGGGGGGAGGGAATGAGCAGTTCTTC,15,NA,TRBJ2-1,TRBV20-1,TRBD2
CSAGSLNTEAFF,TGCAGCGCGGGGTCCTTGAACACTGAAGCTTTCTTT,12,NA,TRBJ1-1,TRBV29-1,NA
CASSLGLNNEQFF,TGTGCCAGCAGCTTAGGACTCAACAATGAGCAGTTCTTC,13,many,TRBJ2-1,TRBV7-2,NA
CASSLPSGNNEQFF,TGCGCCAGCAGCTTGCCTAGCGGCAACAATGAGCAGTTCTTC,14,few,TRBJ2-1,TRBV5-1,TRBD2
CASSYRPTGISNQPQHF,TGTGCCAGCAGTTACCGCCCGACAGGGATTAGCAATCAGCCCCAGCATTTT,17,few,TRBJ1-5,TRBV6-2/TRBV6-3,TRBD1
CASSQESPLAGGGYTF,TGCGCCAGCAGCCAAGAATCCCCTTTGGCAGGGGGGGGCTACACCTTC,16,NA,TRBJ1-2,TRBV4-3,TRBD1
CATSRETWNEQYF,TGTGCCACCAGCAGAGAGACCTGGAACGAGCAGTACTTC,13,few,TRBJ2-7,TRBV15,NA
CASSLSRVPETQYF,TGTGCCAGCAGTTTATCCCGGGTCCCAGAGACCCAGTACTTC,14,NA,TRBJ2-5,TRBV27,NA
CASSRHSNYGYTF,TGTGCCAGCAGCCGCCACAGTAACTATGGCTACACCTTC,13,few,TRBJ1-2,TRBV6-1,NA
CASSLARALRDTQYF,TGTGCCAGCAGCTTAGCGCGGGCACTTCGGGATACGCAGTATTTT,15,NA,TRBJ2-3,TRBV7-2,NA
CASSQDTSGAEPYNEQFF,TGCGCCAGCAGCCAAGATACCAGCGGGGCTGAACCTTACAATGAGCAGTTCTTC,18,few,TRBJ2-1,TRBV4-3,TRBD2
CASSLAGTGFYEQYF,TGCGCCAGCAGCTTGGCCGGGACAGGATTTTACGAGCAGTACTTC,15,many,TRBJ2-7,TRBV5-1,TRBD1
CASTGTGYNEQYF,TGTGCCAGCACCGGGACAGGGTACAACGAGCAGTACTTC,13,NA,TRBJ2-7,TRBV6-2/TRBV6-3,TRBD1
CASSVRNGGDTQYF,TGTGCCAGCAGCGTTCGTAACGGGGGCGATACGCAGTATTTT,14,few,TRBJ2-3,TRBV9,NA
CASSPHRGNEQFF,TGTGCCAGCAGCCCTCACAGGGGGAATGAGCAGTTCTTC,13,NA,TRBJ2-1,TRBV11-3,TRBD1
CASSFISGGHEQFF,TGTGCCAGCAGCTTTATCTCAGGGGGCCATGAGCAGTTCTTC,14,NA,TRBJ2-1,TRBV7-8,TRBD1
CASSQLFF,TGTGCCAGCAGCCAACTGTTTTTT,8,NA,TRBJ1-4,TRBV7-8,NA
CAISEVGSGDTEAFF,TGTGCCATCAGTGAGGTGGGATCAGGGGACACTGAAGCTTTCTTT,15,few,TRBJ1-1,TRBV10-3,NA
CATSDPRTASTDTQYF,TGTGCCACCAGTGACCCCCGGACAGCTAGCACAGATACGCAGTATTTT,16,NA,TRBJ2-3,TRBV24-1,NA
CASSLGIGGTEQFF,TGTGCTAGCAGCTTAGGTATCGGAGGCACTGAGCAGTTCTTC,14,NA,TRBJ2-1,TRBV7-7,NA
CASSQGTLNTEAFF,TGTGCCAGCAGCCAAGGGACATTGAACACTGAAGCTTTCTTT,14,many,TRBJ1-1,TRBV3-1,NA